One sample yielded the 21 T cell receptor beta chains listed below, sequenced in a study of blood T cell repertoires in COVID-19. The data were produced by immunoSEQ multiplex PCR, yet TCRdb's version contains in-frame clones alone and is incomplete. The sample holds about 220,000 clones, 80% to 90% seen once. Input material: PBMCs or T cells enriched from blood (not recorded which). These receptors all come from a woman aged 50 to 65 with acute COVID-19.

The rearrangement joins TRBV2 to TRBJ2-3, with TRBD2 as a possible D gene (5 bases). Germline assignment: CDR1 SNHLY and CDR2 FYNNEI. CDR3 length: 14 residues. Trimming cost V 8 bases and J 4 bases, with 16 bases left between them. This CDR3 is CASQAGLSADTQYF. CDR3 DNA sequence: TGTGCCAGCCAAGCCGGACTTAGCGCAGATACGCAGTATTTT.

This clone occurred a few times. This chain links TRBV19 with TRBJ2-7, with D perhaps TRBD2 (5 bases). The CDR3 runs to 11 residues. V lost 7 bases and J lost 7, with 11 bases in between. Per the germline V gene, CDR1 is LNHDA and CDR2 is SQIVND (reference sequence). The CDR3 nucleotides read TGTGCCAGTAAGGGCCCGGGAGAGCAGTACTTC. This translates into CASKGPGEQYF.

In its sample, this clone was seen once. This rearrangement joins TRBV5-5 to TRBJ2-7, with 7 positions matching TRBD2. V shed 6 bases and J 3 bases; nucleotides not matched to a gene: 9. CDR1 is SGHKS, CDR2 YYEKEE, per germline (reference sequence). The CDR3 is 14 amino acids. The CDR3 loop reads CASTGWEGHYEQYF. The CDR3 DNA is TGTGCCAGCACCGGTTGGGAGGGTCACTACGAGCAGTACTTC.

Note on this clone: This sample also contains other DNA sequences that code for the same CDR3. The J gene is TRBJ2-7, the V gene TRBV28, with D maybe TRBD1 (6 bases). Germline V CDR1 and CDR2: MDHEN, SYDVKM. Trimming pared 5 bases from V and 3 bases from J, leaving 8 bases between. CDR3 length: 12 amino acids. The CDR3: CASSLRGYEQYF. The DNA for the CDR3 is TGTGCCAGCAGTCTCAGGGGCTACGAGCAGTACTTC.

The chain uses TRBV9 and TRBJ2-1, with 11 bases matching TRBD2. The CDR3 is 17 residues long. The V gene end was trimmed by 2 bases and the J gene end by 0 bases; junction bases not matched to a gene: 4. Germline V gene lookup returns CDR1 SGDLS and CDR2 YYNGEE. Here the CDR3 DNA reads TGTGCCAGCAGCGTTAGCGGGAGGGCGAGCTCCTACAATGAGCAGTTCTTC. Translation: CASSVSGRASSYNEQFF.

The CDR3 spells CASISYSYRSLDGYTF. In DNA, the CDR3 is TGTGCCAGCATCTCATACTCATACAGAAGCCTGGATGGCTACACCTTC. This sequence joins TRBV13 and TRBJ1-2; no clear D gene. The length of the CDR3 is 16 residues. The V gene's germline CDR1 is PRHDT and CDR2 FYEKMQ (reference sequence). V lost 7 bases and J 6 bases, leaving 24 bases between the germline ends.

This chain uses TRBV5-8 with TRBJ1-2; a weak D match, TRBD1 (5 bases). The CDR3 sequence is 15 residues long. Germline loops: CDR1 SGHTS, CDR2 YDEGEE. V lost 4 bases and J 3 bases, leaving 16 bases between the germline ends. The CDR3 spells CASSRGTFSHYGYTF. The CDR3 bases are TGTGCCAGCAGCCGAGGGACTTTCAGTCACTATGGCTACACCTTC.

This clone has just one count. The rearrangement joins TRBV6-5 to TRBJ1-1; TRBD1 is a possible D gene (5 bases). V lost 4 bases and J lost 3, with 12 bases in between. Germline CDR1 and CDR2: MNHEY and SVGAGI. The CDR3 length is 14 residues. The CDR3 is CASSFAGYDTEAFF. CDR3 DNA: TGTGCCAGCAGTTTCGCAGGGTATGACACTGAAGCTTTCTTT.

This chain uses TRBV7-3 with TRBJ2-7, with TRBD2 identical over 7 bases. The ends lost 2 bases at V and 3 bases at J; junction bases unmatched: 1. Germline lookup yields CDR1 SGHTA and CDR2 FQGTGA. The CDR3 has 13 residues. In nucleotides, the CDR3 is TGTGCCAGCAGCTTAGGGAGGGACTACGAGCAGTACTTC. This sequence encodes CASSLGRDYEQYF.

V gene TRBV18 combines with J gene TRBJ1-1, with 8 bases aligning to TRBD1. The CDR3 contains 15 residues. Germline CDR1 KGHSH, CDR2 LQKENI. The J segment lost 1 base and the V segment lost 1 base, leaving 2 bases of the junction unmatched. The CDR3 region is CASSPRTGQNTEAFF. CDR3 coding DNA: TGTGCCAGCTCACCACGGACAGGGCAGAACACTGAAGCTTTCTTT.

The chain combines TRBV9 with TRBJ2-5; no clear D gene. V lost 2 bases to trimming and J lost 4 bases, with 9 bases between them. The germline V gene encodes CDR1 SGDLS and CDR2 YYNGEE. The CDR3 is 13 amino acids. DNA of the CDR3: TGTGCCAGCAGCGTCCGACTTCTAGAGACCCAGTACTTC. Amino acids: CASSVRLLETQYF. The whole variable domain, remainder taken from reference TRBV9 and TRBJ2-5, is DSGVTQTPKHLITATGQRVTLRCSPRSGDLSVYWYQQSLDQGLQFLIQYYNGEERAKGNILERFSAQQFPDLHSELNLSSLELGDSALYFCASSVRLLETQYFGPGTRLLVL.

The CDR3 here is CSGSRTAEAFF. The CDR3, as DNA: TGCAGCGGGAGTAGGACAGCCGAAGCTTTCTTT. The chain joins TRBV29-1 to TRBJ1-1; D possibly corresponds to TRBD1 (6 bases). V lost 7 bases and J lost 8, with 14 bases in between. Looked up from germline, CDR1 is SQVTM and CDR2 is ANQGSEA. The CDR3 sequence is 11 residues long.

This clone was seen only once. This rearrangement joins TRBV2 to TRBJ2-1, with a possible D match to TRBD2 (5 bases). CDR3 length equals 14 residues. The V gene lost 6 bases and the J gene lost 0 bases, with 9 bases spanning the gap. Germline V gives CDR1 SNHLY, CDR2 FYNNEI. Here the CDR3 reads CASRRASSYNEQFF. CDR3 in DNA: TGTGCCAGCAGGCGGGCCAGCTCCTACAATGAGCAGTTCTTC.

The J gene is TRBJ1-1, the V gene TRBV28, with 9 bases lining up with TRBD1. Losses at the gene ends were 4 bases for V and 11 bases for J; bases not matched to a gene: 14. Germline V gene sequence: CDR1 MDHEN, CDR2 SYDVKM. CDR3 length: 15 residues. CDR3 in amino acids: CASSSSGTGRLWAFF. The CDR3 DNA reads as TGTGCCAGCAGTTCCTCCGGGACAGGGCGGCTTTGGGCTTTCTTT.

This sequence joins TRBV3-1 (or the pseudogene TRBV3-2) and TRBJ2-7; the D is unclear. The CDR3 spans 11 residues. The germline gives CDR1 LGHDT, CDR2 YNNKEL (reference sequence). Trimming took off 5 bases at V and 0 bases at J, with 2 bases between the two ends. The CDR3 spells CASSYSYEQYF. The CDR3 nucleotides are TGTGCCAGCAGCTACTCCTACGAGCAGTACTTC.

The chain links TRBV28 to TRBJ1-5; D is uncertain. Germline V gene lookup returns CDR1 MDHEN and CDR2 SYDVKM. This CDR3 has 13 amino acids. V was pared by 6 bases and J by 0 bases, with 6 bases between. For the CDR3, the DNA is TGTGCCAGCAGACGGTATAGCAATCAGCCCCAGCATTTT. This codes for CASRRYSNQPQHF. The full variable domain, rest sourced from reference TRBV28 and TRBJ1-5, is DVKVTQSSRYLVKRTGEKVFLECVQDMDHENMFWYRQDPGLGLRLIYFSYDVKMKEKGDIPEGYSVSREKKERFSLILESASTNQTSMYLCASRRYSNQPQHFGDGTRLSIL.

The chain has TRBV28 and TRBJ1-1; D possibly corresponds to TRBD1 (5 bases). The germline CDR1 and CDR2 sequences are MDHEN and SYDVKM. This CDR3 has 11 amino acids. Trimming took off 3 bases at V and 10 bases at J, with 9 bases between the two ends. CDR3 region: CASSFGQRAFF. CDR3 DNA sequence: TGTGCCAGCAGTTTCGGACAAAGAGCTTTCTTT.

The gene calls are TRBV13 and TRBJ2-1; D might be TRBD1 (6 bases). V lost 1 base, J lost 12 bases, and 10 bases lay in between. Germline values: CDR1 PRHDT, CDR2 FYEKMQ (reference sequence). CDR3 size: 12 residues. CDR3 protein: CASSLVEGGQFF. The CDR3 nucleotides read TGTGCCAGCAGCTTAGTAGAAGGGGGGCAGTTCTTC.

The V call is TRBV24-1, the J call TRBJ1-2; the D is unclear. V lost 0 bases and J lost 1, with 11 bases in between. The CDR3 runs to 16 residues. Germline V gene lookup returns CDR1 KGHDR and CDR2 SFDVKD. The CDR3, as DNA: TGTGCCACCAGTGATTTGAACCCCGAGGGTAACTATGGCTACACCTTC. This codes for CATSDLNPEGNYGYTF.

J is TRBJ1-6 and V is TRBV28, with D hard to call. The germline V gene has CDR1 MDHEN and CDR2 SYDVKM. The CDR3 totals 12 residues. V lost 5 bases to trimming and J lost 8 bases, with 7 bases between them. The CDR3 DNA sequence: TGTGCCAGCAGTCCCGACTATTCACCCCTCCACTTT. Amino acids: CASSPDYSPLHF.

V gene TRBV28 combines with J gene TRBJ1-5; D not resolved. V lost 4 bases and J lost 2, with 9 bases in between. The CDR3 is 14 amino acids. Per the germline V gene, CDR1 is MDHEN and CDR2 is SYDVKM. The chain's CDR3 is CASSWYGGNQPQHF. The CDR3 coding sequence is TGTGCCAGCAGTTGGTACGGGGGCAATCAGCCCCAGCATTTT.